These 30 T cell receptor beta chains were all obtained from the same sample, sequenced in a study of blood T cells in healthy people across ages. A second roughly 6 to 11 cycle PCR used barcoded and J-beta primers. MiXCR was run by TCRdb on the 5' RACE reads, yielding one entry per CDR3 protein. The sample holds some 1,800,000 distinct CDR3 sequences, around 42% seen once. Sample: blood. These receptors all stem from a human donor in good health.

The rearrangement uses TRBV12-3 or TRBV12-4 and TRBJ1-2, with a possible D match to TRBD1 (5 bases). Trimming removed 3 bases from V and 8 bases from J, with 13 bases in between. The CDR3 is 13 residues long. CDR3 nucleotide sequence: TGTGCCAGCAGTTTGGGGCAGCTATTGGGCTACACCTTC. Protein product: CASSLGQLLGYTF.

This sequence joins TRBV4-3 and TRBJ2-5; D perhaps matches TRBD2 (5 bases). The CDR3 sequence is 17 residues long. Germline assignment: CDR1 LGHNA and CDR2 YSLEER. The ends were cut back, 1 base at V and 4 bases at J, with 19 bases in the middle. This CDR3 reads CASSQGGRGVFGETQYF. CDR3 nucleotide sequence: TGCGCCAGCAGCCAAGGTGGACGGGGAGTATTCGGAGAGACCCAGTACTTC.

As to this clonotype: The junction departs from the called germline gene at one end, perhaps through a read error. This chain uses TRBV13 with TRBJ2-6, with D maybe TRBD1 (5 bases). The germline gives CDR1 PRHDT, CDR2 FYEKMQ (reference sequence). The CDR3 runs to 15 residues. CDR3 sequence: CASSLGRAGANVPTF. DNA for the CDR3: TGTGCCAGCAGCTTAGGTCGGGCTGGGGCCAACGTCCCGACTTTC.

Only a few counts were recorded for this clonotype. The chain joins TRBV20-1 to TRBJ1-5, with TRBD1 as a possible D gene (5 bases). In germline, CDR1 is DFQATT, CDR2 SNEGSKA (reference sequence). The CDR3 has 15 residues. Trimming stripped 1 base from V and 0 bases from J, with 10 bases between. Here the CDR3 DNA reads TGCAGTGCTAGAGCTGACAGTTATAGCAATCAGCCCCAGCATTTT. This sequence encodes CSARADSYSNQPQHF.

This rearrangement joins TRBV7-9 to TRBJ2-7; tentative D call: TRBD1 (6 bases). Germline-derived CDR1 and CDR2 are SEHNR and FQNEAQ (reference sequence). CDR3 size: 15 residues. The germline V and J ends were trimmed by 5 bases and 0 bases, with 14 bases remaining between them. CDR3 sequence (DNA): TGTGCCAGCAGCCTCCGGGACACATACTCCTACGAGCAGTACTTC. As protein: CASSLRDTYSYEQYF.

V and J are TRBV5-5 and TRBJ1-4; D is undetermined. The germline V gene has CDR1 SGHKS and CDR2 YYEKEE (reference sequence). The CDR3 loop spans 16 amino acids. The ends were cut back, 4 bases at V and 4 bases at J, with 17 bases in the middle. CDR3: CASSLPGLMDNEKLFF. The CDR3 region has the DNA TGTGCCAGCAGCCTTCCGGGCCTCATGGATAATGAAAAACTGTTTTTT.

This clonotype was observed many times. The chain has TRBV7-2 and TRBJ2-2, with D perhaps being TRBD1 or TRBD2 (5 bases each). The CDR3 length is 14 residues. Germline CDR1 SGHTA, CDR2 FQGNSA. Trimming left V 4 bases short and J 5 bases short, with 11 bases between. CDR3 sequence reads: CASSWNWGTGELFF. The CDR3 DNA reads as TGTGCCAGCAGCTGGAACTGGGGGACCGGGGAGCTGTTTTTT.

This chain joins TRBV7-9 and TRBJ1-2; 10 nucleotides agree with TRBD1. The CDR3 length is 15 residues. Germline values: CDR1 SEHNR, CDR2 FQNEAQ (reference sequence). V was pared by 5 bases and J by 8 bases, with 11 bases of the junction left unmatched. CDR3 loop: CASSAPGQGDHGYTF. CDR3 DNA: TGTGCCAGCAGCGCCCCCGGACAGGGGGATCACGGCTACACCTTC.

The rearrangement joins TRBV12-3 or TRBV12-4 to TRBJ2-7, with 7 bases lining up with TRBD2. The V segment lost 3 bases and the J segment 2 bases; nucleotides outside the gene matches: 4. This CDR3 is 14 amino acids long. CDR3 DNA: TGTGCCAGCAGTTTTTGGGGGGGGGCCTACGAGCAGTACTTC. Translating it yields CASSFWGGAYEQYF.

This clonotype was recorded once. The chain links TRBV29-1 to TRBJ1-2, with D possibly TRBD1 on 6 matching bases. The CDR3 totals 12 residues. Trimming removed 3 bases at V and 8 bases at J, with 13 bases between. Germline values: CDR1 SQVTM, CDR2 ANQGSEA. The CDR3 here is CSVDGGFGGYTF. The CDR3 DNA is TGCAGCGTTGACGGGGGCTTTGGGGGCTACACCTTC.

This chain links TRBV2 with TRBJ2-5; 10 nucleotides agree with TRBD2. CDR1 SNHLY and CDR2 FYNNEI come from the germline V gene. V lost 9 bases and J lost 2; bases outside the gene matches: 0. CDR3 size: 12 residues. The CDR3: CARGLAQETQYF. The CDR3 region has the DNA TGTGCCAGGGGACTAGCGCAAGAGACCCAGTACTTC.

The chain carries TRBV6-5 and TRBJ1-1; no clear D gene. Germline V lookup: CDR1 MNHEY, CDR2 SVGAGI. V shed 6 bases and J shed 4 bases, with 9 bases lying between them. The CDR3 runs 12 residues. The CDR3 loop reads CASRDVSTEAFF. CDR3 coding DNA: TGTGCCAGCAGAGATGTTAGCACTGAAGCTTTCTTT.

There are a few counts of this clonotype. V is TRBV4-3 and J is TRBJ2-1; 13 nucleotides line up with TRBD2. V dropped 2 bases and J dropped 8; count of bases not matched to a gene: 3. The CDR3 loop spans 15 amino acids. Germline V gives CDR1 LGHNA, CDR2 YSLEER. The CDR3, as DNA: TGCGCCAGCAGCCAAACTAGCGGGAGGGCGGATGAGCAGTTCTTC. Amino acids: CASSQTSGRADEQFF.

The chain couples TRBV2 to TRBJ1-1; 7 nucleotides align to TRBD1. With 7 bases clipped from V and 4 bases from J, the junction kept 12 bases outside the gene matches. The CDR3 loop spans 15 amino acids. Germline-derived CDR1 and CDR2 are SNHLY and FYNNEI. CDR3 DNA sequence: TGTGCCAGCAAGACTCAGGGGGGGTTGGGCACTGAAGCTTTCTTT. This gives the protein CASKTQGGLGTEAFF.

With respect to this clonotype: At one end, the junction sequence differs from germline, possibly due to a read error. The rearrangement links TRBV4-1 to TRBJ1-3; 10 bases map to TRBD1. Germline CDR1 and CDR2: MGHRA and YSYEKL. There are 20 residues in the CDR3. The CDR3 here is CTSSQDPTGGEDFSGNTIYF. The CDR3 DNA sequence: TGCACCAGCAGCCAAGATCCGACAGGGGGCGAAGACTTCTCTGGAAACACCATATATTTT.

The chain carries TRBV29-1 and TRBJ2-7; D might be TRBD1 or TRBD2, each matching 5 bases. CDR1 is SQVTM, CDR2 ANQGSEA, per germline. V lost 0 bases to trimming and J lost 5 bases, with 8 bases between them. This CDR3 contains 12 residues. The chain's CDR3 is CSVEDRDDEQYF. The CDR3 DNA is TGCAGCGTTGAAGACAGGGACGACGAGCAGTACTTC.

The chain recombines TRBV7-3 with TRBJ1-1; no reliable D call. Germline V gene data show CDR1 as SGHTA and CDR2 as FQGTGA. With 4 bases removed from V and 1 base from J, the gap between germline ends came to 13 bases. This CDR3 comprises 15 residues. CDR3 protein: CASSSAGRENTEAFF. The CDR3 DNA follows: TGTGCCAGCAGCTCGGCAGGACGGGAGAACACTGAAGCTTTCTTT.

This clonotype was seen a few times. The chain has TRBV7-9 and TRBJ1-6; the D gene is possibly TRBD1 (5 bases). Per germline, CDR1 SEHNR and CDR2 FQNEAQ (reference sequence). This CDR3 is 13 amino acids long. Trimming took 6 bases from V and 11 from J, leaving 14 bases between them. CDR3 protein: CASSSDQGAPLHF. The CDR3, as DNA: TGTGCCAGCAGTTCGGATCAGGGAGCACCCCTCCACTTT.

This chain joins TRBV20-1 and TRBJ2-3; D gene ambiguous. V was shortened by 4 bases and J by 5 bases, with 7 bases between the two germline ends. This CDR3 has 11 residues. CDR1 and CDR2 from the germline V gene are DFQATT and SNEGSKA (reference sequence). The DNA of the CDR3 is TGCAGTGCTACGATAGGAGATACGCAGTATTTT. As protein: CSATIGDTQYF.

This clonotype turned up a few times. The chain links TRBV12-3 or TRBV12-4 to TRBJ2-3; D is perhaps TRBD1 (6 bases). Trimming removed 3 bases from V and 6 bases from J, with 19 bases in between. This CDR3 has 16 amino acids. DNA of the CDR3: TGTGCCAGCAGTTTTACTCTAGGACAGTTGTTGGATACGCAGTATTTT. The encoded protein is CASSFTLGQLLDTQYF.

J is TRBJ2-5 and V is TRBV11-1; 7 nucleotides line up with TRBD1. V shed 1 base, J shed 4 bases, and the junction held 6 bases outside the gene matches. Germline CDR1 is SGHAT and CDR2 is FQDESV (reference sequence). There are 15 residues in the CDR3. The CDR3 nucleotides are TGTGCCAGCAGCTTAGGAGGATACAGGGGAGAGACCCAGTACTTC. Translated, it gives CASSLGGYRGETQYF.

DNA for the CDR3: TGTGCCAGCAGTGCCTTACCCGGGACGGATACCTACGAGCAGTACTTC. Its translation is CASSALPGTDTYEQYF. The chain joins TRBV6-1 to TRBJ2-7; the D gene could be TRBD1 or TRBD2 (5 bases each). The CDR3 totals 16 residues. Deletions cut 4 bases from V and 2 bases from J, with 18 bases between. Germline V lookup: CDR1 MNHNS, CDR2 SASEGT.

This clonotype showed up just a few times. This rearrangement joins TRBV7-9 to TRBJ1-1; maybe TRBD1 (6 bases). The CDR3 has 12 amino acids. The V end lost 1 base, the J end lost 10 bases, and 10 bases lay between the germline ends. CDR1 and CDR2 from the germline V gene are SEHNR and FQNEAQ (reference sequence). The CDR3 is CASSLGGQRAFF. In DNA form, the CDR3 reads TGTGCCAGCAGCTTAGGGGGGCAGAGAGCTTTCTTT.

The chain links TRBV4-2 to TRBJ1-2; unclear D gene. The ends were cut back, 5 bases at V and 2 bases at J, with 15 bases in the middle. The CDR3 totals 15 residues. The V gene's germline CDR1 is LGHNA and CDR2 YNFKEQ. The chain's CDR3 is CASSLYGRQNYGYTF. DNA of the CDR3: TGTGCCAGCAGCTTGTACGGGAGGCAGAACTATGGCTACACCTTC.

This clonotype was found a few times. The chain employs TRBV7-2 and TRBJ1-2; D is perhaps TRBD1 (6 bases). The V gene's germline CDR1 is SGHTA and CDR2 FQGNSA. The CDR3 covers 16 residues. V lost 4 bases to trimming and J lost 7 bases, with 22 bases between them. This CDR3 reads CASSSDYHTGSSGYTF. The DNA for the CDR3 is TGTGCCAGCAGCTCCGACTACCATACAGGGAGTTCTGGCTACACCTTC.

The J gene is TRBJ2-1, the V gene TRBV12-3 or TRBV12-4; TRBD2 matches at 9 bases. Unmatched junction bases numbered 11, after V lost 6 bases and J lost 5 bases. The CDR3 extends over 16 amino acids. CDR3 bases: TGTGCCAGCAGGAGTTCGGCGGGGGGGCTGGACAATGAGCAGTTCTTC. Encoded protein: CASRSSAGGLDNEQFF.

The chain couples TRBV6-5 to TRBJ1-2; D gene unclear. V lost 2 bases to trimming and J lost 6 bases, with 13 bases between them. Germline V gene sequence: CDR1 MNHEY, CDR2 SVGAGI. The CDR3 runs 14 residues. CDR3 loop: CASSYRGQVNGYTF. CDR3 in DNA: TGTGCCAGCAGTTACCGGGGTCAGGTAAATGGCTACACCTTC.

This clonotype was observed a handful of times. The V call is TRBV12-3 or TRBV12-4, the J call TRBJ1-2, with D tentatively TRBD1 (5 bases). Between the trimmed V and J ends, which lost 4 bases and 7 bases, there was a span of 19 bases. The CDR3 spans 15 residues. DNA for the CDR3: TGTGCCAGCAGTTCTGGACACTGGGTGTTTGGTGGCTACACCTTC. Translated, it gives CASSSGHWVFGGYTF.

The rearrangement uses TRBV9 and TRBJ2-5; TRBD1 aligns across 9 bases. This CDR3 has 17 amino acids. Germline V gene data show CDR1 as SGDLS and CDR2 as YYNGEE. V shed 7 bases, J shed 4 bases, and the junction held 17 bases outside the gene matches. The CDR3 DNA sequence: TGTGCCAGCGCAAAGGGGGACAGGGTCGATCGTGCAGAGACCCAGTACTTC. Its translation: CASAKGDRVDRAETQYF.

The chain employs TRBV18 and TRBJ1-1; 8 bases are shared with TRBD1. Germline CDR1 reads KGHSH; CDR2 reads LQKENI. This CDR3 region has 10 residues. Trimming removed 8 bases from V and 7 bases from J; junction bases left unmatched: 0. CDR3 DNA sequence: TGTGCCAGCGGACAGGGTGAAGCTTTCTTT. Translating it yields CASGQGEAFF.